These 22 T cell receptor beta chains share one sample of origin, sequenced in a study of T cell responses to AZD1222 COVID-19 vaccine. Sequencing was performed with immunoSEQ multiplex PCR; in TCRdb, only in-frame clones are kept and a portion is missing. The table has 100,000 to 150,000 clones, about 89% seen once. The input for sequencing was peripheral blood, taken on day 0 of MenACWY control vaccination. These receptors were collected from an adult in good health.

This rearrangement joins TRBV6-5 to TRBJ2-7; possibly TRBD2 for D (5 bases). The V gene's germline CDR1 is MNHEY and CDR2 SVGAGI. The V and J ends lost 5 bases and 5 bases respectively, with 13 bases between them. The CDR3 runs to 13 residues. The CDR3 sequence: CASSPGFWDEQYF. The CDR3 nucleotides read TGTGCCAGCAGTCCGGGATTTTGGGACGAGCAGTACTTC.

This clone was counted once. The chain recombines TRBV11-3 with TRBJ2-3; TRBD1 matches at 11 bases. This CDR3 is 14 amino acids long. From germline, CDR1 is SGHNT and CDR2 YENEEA. Trimming removed 1 base from V and 7 bases from J; junction bases left unmatched: 1. The CDR3 is CASSLGDRGNTQYF. The CDR3, as DNA: TGTGCCAGCAGCTTAGGGGACAGGGGGAATACGCAGTATTTT.

V is TRBV5-4 and J is TRBJ1-2; D unresolved. The germline V gene encodes CDR1 SGHNT and CDR2 YYREEE (reference sequence). V dropped 0 bases and J dropped 4 bases, with 13 bases sitting between them. The CDR3 totals 15 residues. Here the CDR3 reads CASSLVSGLGYGYTF. CDR3 coding DNA: TGTGCCAGCAGCTTGGTATCAGGCCTTGGCTATGGCTACACCTTC.

The chain is built from TRBV21-1 and TRBJ1-2; the table assigns TRBD1, which was not confirmed against the DNA. TRBV21-1 is marked as a pseudogene. This CDR3 contains 14 residues. The CDR3 nucleotides are TGTGCCAGCAGCAATCTTGGACAGGGGGATGGCTACACCTTC. Protein product: CASSNLGQGDGYTF.

Only one count was recorded for this clone. The gene calls are TRBV10-3 and TRBJ2-1; 13 bases fit TRBD2. Per the germline V gene, CDR1 is ENHRY and CDR2 is SYGVKD. This CDR3 is built from 16 residues. V shed 5 bases and J 6 bases; nucleotides not matched to a gene: 7. The CDR3 DNA reads TGTGCCATCAGTCCAAGGACTAGCGGGAGCTTCAATGAGCAGTTCTTC. Residues: CAISPRTSGSFNEQFF.

The chain employs TRBV5-1 and TRBJ2-5; tentative D call: TRBD2 (5 bases). The CDR3 spans 13 residues. V lost 2 bases and J 2 bases, leaving 7 bases between the germline ends. Germline CDR1 SGHRS, CDR2 YFSETQ. Here the CDR3 DNA reads TGCGCCAGCAGCTTCGGGGAACAAGAGACCCAGTACTTC. Its translation: CASSFGEQETQYF.

The chain uses TRBV7-2 and TRBJ2-1; 12 nucleotides align to TRBD1. Trimming took 2 bases from V and 7 from J; bases not matched to a gene: 3. The CDR3 consists of 15 residues. The V gene's germline CDR1 is SGHTA and CDR2 FQGNSA. The CDR3 loop reads CASSLRGQGANEQFF. The CDR3 DNA sequence: TGTGCCAGCAGCTTAAGGGGACAGGGGGCAAATGAGCAGTTCTTC.

With regard to this clone: Different DNA sequences within this sample yield the same CDR3. V usage is TRBV6-4 and J usage is TRBJ1-5; no definite D call. V gave up 5 bases and J gave up 1 base, with 6 bases separating them. CDR3 length: 13 residues. CDR1 is MRHNA and CDR2 is SNTAGT in the germline V gene. The CDR3 DNA sequence: TGTGCCAGCAGTCCCGGAAGCAATCAGCCCCAGCATTTT. Amino acid sequence: CASSPGSNQPQHF.

V gene TRBV9 combines with J gene TRBJ2-7; no clear D. Looked up from germline, CDR1 is SGDLS and CDR2 is YYNGEE. This CDR3 contains 14 residues. V shed 4 bases and J shed 2 bases, with 13 bases lying between them. The CDR3, as DNA: TGTGCCAGCAGCCCCCCCGAGTTGCCCTACGAGCAGTACTTC. As protein: CASSPPELPYEQYF.

This chain links TRBV6-5 with TRBJ2-3; D perhaps matches TRBD2 (6 bases). Germline V gene lookup returns CDR1 MNHEY and CDR2 SVGAGI. V shed 6 bases and J shed 6 bases, with 7 bases lying between them. This CDR3 spans 11 amino acids. The CDR3 here is CASSRGDTQYF. CDR3 in DNA: TGTGCCAGCAGCCGGGGGGATACGCAGTATTTT.

This clone was seen a few times. The genes are TRBV5-1 and TRBJ1-1, with D perhaps TRBD1 (5 bases). This CDR3 has 16 residues. Germline V gene data show CDR1 as SGHRS and CDR2 as YFSETQ. V was trimmed by 4 bases and J by 1 base, leaving 17 bases between them. As DNA, the CDR3 is TGCGCCAGCAGCCCAGACGGGCCAGGGACGAACACTGAAGCTTTCTTT. Residues: CASSPDGPGTNTEAFF.

The chain couples TRBV6-1 to TRBJ1-3; D unresolved. The CDR3 is 15 residues long. Germline assignment: CDR1 MNHNS and CDR2 SASEGT. The V end was cut by 3 bases, the J end by 0 bases, with 9 bases between. The CDR3 nucleotides are TGTGCCAGCAGTGACGACACGAGCTCTGGAAACACCATATATTTT. Protein: CASSDDTSSGNTIYF.

The chain recombines TRBV19 with TRBJ1-1; D unclear. This CDR3 comprises 14 residues. V lost 1 base and J 4 bases, leaving 10 bases between the germline ends. Germline V gene lookup returns CDR1 LNHDA and CDR2 SQIVND (reference sequence). The CDR3 DNA follows: TGTGCCAGTAGTATAGTTTATGGGGTCACTGAAGCTTTCTTT. Its translation: CASSIVYGVTEAFF.

The CDR3 DNA reads TGTGCCAGCAGTGACACGACAGGAGGGGGCACTGAAGCTTTCTTT. Its translation: CASSDTTGGGTEAFF. J is TRBJ1-1 and V is TRBV6-4, with D perhaps matching TRBD1 (6 bases). Trimming took 2 bases from V and 4 from J, leaving 14 bases between them. The CDR3 length is 15 residues. Germline values: CDR1 MRHNA, CDR2 SNTAGT.

The chain is built from TRBV19 and TRBJ1-1; D might be TRBD1 (6 bases). The CDR3 loop spans 14 amino acids. Germline V lookup: CDR1 LNHDA, CDR2 SQIVND (reference sequence). The ends were cut back, 5 bases at V and 4 bases at J, with 14 bases in the middle. The CDR3 reads CASSEPGVGTEAFF. The CDR3 nucleotides are TGTGCCAGTAGTGAGCCAGGGGTGGGCACTGAAGCTTTCTTT.

The chain joins TRBV4-1 to TRBJ1-2; the D gene is possibly TRBD1 (6 bases). The germline gives CDR1 MGHRA, CDR2 YSYEKL. V lost 1 base to trimming and J lost 1 base, with 19 bases between them. This CDR3 comprises 18 residues. The chain's CDR3 is CASSQAGHLGAINYGYTF. Here the CDR3 DNA reads TGCGCCAGCAGCCAAGCGGGTCACTTGGGGGCGATTAACTATGGCTACACCTTC.

CDR3 residues: CASKFQGRTEAFF. DNA for the CDR3: TGTGCCAGCAAATTTCAAGGGAGGACTGAAGCTTTCTTT. The gene calls are TRBV3-1 (or the pseudogene TRBV3-2) and TRBJ1-1, with D unresolved. Trimming removed 7 bases from V and 5 bases from J, with 14 bases in between. Germline V CDR1 and CDR2: LGHDT, YNNKEL (reference sequence). The CDR3 spans 13 residues.

The rearrangement links TRBV19 to TRBJ2-7, with 9 bases fitting TRBD2. The CDR3 runs to 18 residues. V was clipped by 1 base and J by 2 bases; unmatched bases: 12. Germline V gives CDR1 LNHDA, CDR2 SQIVND (reference sequence). The CDR3 nucleotides read TGTGCCAGTAGTATAGGCGGGATAGCGGGAGTCGGCACCTACGAGCAGTACTTC. This gives the protein CASSIGGIAGVGTYEQYF.

The chain has TRBV2 and TRBJ2-3, with D uncertain. Trimming took off 2 bases at V and 3 bases at J, with 9 bases between the two ends. Germline V CDR1 and CDR2: SNHLY, FYNNEI. The CDR3 has 14 amino acids. CDR3 loop: CASSERGRTDTQYF. DNA for the CDR3: TGTGCCAGCAGTGAAAGAGGCAGAACAGATACGCAGTATTTT.

The rearrangement uses TRBV6-5 and TRBJ1-2, with 8 bases matching TRBD1. There are 14 residues in the CDR3. V was clipped by 0 bases and J by 12 bases; unmatched bases: 9. Germline CDR1 and CDR2: MNHEY and SVGAGI. The CDR3 nucleotides are TGTGCCAGCAGTTACTCCGGACAGGGAGTGGTCGACACCTTC. This codes for CASSYSGQGVVDTF.

The chain joins TRBV6-2 or TRBV6-3 to TRBJ2-7; 13 positions match TRBD2. Germline values: CDR1 MNHEY, CDR2 SVGEGT. This CDR3 contains 18 residues. V was clipped by 2 bases and J by 4 bases; unmatched bases: 11. In DNA, the CDR3 is TGTGCCAGCAGTTACCCCACAGGACTAGCGGGAGAGCGGTACGAGCAGTACTTC. Amino acids: CASSYPTGLAGERYEQYF.

J is TRBJ2-2 and V is TRBV5-1, with D uncertain. V was cut by 4 bases and J by 6 bases, with 7 bases left in between. The CDR3 is made up of 12 amino acids. The germline V gene encodes CDR1 SGHRS and CDR2 YFSETQ. The DNA for the CDR3 is TGCGCCAGCAGCGCCTCTCCCGGGGAGCTGTTTTTT. Its protein product is CASSASPGELFF.